These 19 T cell receptor beta chains were all obtained from the same sample, sequenced in a study of blood T cell repertoires in COVID-19. Data came from immunoSEQ multiplex PCR; TCRdb stores just in-frame clones and leaves some out. There are hundreds of thousands of clones in the sample; roughly 87% occur only once, and 2.5% to 3.5% lies in the top ten. The sequenced sample consisted of PBMCs or T cells enriched from blood (not recorded which). The receptor set was obtained from a woman in her thirties who had recovered from COVID-19.

This chain uses TRBV3-1 (or the pseudogene TRBV3-2) with TRBJ2-2, with TRBD1 matching 8 bases. Unmatched junction bases numbered 13, after V lost 1 base and J lost 0 bases. CDR3 length equals 20 residues. Germline V gives CDR1 LGHDT, CDR2 YNNKEL (reference sequence). The CDR3 DNA follows: TGTGCCAGCAGCCAAGTCTTACGACAGGGGATTACTGCGAACACCGGGGAGCTGTTTTTT. It encodes CASSQVLRQGITANTGELFF.

The chain is built from TRBV13 and TRBJ1-2; D is uncertain. This CDR3 is 14 amino acids long. Germline lookup yields CDR1 PRHDT and CDR2 FYEKMQ (reference sequence). The germline V and J ends were trimmed by 3 bases and 2 bases, with 10 bases remaining between them. The CDR3 region is CASSFGVGNYGYTF. The CDR3 nucleotides read TGTGCCAGCAGCTTCGGGGTAGGGAACTATGGCTACACCTTC.

This sequence joins TRBV3-1 (or the pseudogene TRBV3-2) and TRBJ2-5; D uncertain. Trimming took 0 bases from V and 4 from J, leaving 9 bases between them. CDR1 and CDR2 (germline): LGHDT, YNNKEL (reference sequence). The CDR3 is 14 amino acids. This chain's CDR3 is CASSQDSASETQYF. CDR3 nucleotides: TGTGCCAGCAGCCAAGACTCAGCGTCAGAGACCCAGTACTTC.

Only a few counts were recorded for this clone. The J gene is TRBJ2-7, the V gene TRBV27, with 7 bases matching TRBD2. CDR1 and CDR2 (germline): MNHEY, SMNVEV (reference sequence). V trimming: 2 bases; J trimming: 5 bases; junction bases outside the gene matches: 15. This CDR3 spans 17 amino acids. The CDR3 bases are TGTGCCAGCAGTTTACGCCGGGGAGGGCGCTTTTCCCACGAGCAGTACTTC. Its protein is CASSLRRGGRFSHEQYF.

The V and J genes are TRBV2 and TRBJ2-3; D gene uncertain. This CDR3 contains 11 residues. Germline V gene sequence: CDR1 SNHLY, CDR2 FYNNEI. Trimming cost V 4 bases and J 5 bases, with 4 bases left between them. CDR3 nucleotide sequence: TGTGCCAGCAGTGGAGGAGATACGCAGTATTTT. Its translation is CASSGGDTQYF.

The chain couples TRBV3-1 (or the pseudogene TRBV3-2) to TRBJ2-7, with 9 bases lining up with TRBD1. The V segment lost 5 bases and the J segment 7 bases; nucleotides outside the gene matches: 9. The CDR3 sequence is 14 residues long. Germline V gene sequence: CDR1 LGHDT, CDR2 YNNKEL (reference sequence). This CDR3 reads CASSFVPGQGEQYF. The CDR3, as DNA: TGTGCCAGCAGCTTTGTCCCGGGACAGGGAGAGCAGTACTTC.

The genes are TRBV3-1 (or the pseudogene TRBV3-2) and TRBJ2-1; D is unresolved. This CDR3 contains 16 residues. Germline V lookup: CDR1 LGHDT, CDR2 YNNKEL (reference sequence). V was clipped by 2 bases and J by 0 bases, with 11 bases between them. CDR3: CASSQSPISSYNEQFF. The DNA of the CDR3 is TGTGCCAGCAGCCAATCCCCCATTAGCTCCTACAATGAGCAGTTCTTC.

The genes are TRBV28 and TRBJ1-4; TRBD1 matches at 9 bases. Germline V gives CDR1 MDHEN, CDR2 SYDVKM. J gave up 5 bases and V 7 bases, and 8 bases lay outside the gene matches. CDR3 length: 15 amino acids. This CDR3 reads CASITGGVGNEKLFF. In DNA, the CDR3 is TGTGCCAGCATTACAGGGGGCGTGGGGAATGAAAAACTGTTTTTT.

Points on this clone: Different DNA sequences within this sample yield the same CDR3. The CDR3 bases are TGTGCCAGCAGCCTCGAAGAGACCCAGTACTTC. This codes for CASSLEETQYF. This chain joins TRBV2 and TRBJ2-5; D is uncertain. Germline V gene sequence: CDR1 SNHLY, CDR2 FYNNEI. V lost 6 bases to trimming and J lost 3 bases, with 5 bases between them. This CDR3 spans 11 amino acids.

The chain is built from TRBV24-1 and TRBJ2-2; 7 bases align to TRBD1. Germline loops: CDR1 KGHDR, CDR2 SFDVKD. V trimming: 1 base; J trimming: 3 bases; junction bases outside the gene matches: 4. The CDR3 extends over 16 amino acids. This CDR3 is CATSDLGQGDTGELFF. For the CDR3, the DNA is TGTGCCACCAGTGATTTAGGGCAGGGGGACACCGGGGAGCTGTTTTTT.

The chain couples TRBV5-1 to TRBJ1-3; D remains ambiguous. The germline V and J ends were trimmed by 1 base and 3 bases, with 8 bases remaining between them. CDR1 and CDR2 (germline): SGHRS, YFSETQ. The CDR3 has 14 residues. CDR3 nucleotide sequence: TGCGCCAGCAGCTTGAACCCCGGTGGAAACACCATATATTTT. It specifies CASSLNPGGNTIYF.

The genes are TRBV4-2 and TRBJ1-2, with 8 bases that match TRBD1. The CDR3 runs 14 residues. The V segment lost 2 bases and the J segment 4 bases; nucleotides outside the gene matches: 3. Germline V gene sequence: CDR1 LGHNA, CDR2 YNFKEQ. CDR3 sequence reads: CASSQQGAGYGYTF. The CDR3 coding sequence is TGTGCCAGCAGCCAACAGGGGGCAGGCTATGGCTACACCTTC.

This clone was counted only a few times. The rearrangement links TRBV12-3 or TRBV12-4 to TRBJ2-5; the match to TRBD1 covers 8 bases. Unmatched junction bases numbered 4, after V lost 5 bases and J lost 5 bases. CDR3 length: 13 amino acids. The CDR3 DNA is TGTGCCAGCAGTCAGGGGGCGCAGGAGACCCAGTACTTC. Translation gives CASSQGAQETQYF.

V is TRBV10-3 and J is TRBJ1-1; unclear D gene. The V and J ends lost 6 bases and 2 bases respectively, with 10 bases between them. Germline CDR1 ENHRY, CDR2 SYGVKD. The CDR3 length is 13 residues. The CDR3 sequence is CAISLNSNTEAFF. CDR3 DNA: TGTGCCATCAGCCTTAATAGCAACACTGAAGCTTTCTTT.

The CDR3 spells CASRTSAGYSGNTIYF. The CDR3 DNA sequence: TGTGCCAGCAGAACTAGCGCGGGTTACTCTGGAAACACCATATATTTT. The V and J genes are TRBV7-9 and TRBJ1-3; unclear D gene. Germline V gene lookup returns CDR1 SEHNR and CDR2 FQNEAQ (reference sequence). The CDR3 extends over 16 amino acids. V lost 6 bases, J lost 0 bases, and 15 bases lay in between.

The chain links TRBV19 to TRBJ2-3, with D tentatively TRBD1 (6 bases). The ends were cut back, 7 bases at V and 6 bases at J, with 20 bases in the middle. The germline gives CDR1 LNHDA, CDR2 SQIVND (reference sequence). CDR3 size: 15 residues. The CDR3 DNA follows: TGTGCCAGTATGATCCGGGACAACCCAGGGGATACGCAGTATTTT. Encoded protein: CASMIRDNPGDTQYF.

The chain joins TRBV28 to TRBJ2-3; 7 bases align to TRBD2. CDR3 length: 14 amino acids. V dropped 10 bases and J dropped 4; count of bases not matched to a gene: 11. CDR1 and CDR2 (germline): MDHEN, SYDVKM. The chain's CDR3 is CATVGEGPPDTQYF. In DNA form, the CDR3 reads TGTGCCACCGTGGGGGAGGGCCCCCCAGATACGCAGTATTTT.

The chain carries TRBV7-9 and TRBJ2-7, with D possibly matching TRBD2 (6 bases). Trimming shortened V by 2 bases and J by 4 bases, and 15 bases separated the two germline ends. Germline CDR1 and CDR2: SEHNR and FQNEAQ (reference sequence). This CDR3 region has 15 residues. CDR3 loop: CASSLLGGIAYEQYF. For the CDR3, the DNA is TGTGCCAGCAGCTTACTCGGAGGGATCGCTTACGAGCAGTACTTC.

J is TRBJ1-5 and V is TRBV2; D gene ambiguous. CDR1 is SNHLY and CDR2 is FYNNEI in the germline V gene. Trimming shortened V by 3 bases and J by 7 bases, and 13 bases separated the two germline ends. The CDR3 has 14 residues. In DNA form, the CDR3 reads TGTGCCAGCAGTGAGTTCGCGGAAGACCAGCCCCAGCATTTT. Protein: CASSEFAEDQPQHF.